This T cell receptor beta chain was sequenced for a study of blood T cell repertoires in COVID-19. Study overall: Sources were T cells, B-cell-depleted T cells, or PBMCs; the material itself was cDNA or gDNA.

V was cut by 9 bases and J by 5 bases, with 19 bases left in between. Germline V CDR1 and CDR2: MDHEN, SYDVKM. The CDR3 runs 14 residues. TCRdb's copy holds only in-frame clones and misses some; the assay was immunoSEQ multiplex PCR. The data contain about 330,000 clones, around nine tenths of them seen just once; the ten biggest clones take up 3.5% to 4.5%. The sequenced sample was peripheral blood. The clonotype originates from a woman aged 50 to 65 with active or convalescent COVID-19. The J gene is TRBJ2-5, the V gene TRBV28; tentatively, D is TRBD2 (6 bases). CDR3 sequence (DNA): TGTGCCAGGAAGACGGAAAGAGGGAGGGAGACCCAGTACTTC. Amino acid sequence: CARKTERGRETQYF.